This T cell receptor beta chain is drawn from a study of graft-versus-host responses after intestinal transplantation. Study overall: Transplants were multivisceral, liver-intestinal, or isolated intestinal. Study conclusions and caveats: Researchers found GvH clones in recipient marrow, and some showed up first in ileum or blood.

CDR3 length equals 15 residues. The V gene's germline CDR1 is MGHRA and CDR2 YSYEKL. The V gene end was trimmed by 2 bases and the J gene end by 4 bases; junction bases not matched to a gene: 4. Of note for this clone: Its antigen is not identified.

TCRdb keeps only in-frame clones here, not all; method: immunoSEQ multiplex PCR. Of some 90,000 clones in the sample, 80% to 85% were seen once. The sample was unstimulated CD4+ T cells sorted from spleen or lymph node cells, taken before intestinal transplant. The chain combines TRBV4-1 with TRBJ1-5; 8 bases map to TRBD1. This TCR was sampled from a human donor who received an intestinal transplant. In DNA, the CDR3 is TGCGCCAGCAGCCAATACCGACAGGGGAATCAGCCCCAGCATTTT. It encodes CASSQYRQGNQPQHF.